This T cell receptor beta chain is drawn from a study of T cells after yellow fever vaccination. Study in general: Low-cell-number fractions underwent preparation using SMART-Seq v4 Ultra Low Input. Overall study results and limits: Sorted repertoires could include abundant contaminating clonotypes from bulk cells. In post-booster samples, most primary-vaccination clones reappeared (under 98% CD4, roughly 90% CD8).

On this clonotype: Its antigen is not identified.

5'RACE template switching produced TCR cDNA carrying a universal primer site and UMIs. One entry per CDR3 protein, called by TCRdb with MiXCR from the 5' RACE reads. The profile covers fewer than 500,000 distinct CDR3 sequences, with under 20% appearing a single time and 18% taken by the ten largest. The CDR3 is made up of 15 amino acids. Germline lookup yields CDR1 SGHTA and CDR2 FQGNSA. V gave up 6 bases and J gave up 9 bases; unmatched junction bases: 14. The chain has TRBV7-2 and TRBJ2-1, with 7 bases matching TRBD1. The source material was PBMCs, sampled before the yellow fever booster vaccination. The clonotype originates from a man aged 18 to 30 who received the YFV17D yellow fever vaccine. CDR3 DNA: TGTGCCAGCAGGACAGGGAATGGCAGACATGGTGAGCAGTTCTTC. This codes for CASRTGNGRHGEQFF.